Sequencing of this T cell receptor beta chain was carried out in a study of shared clonotypes between healthy human individuals. Overall study results and limits: The generation probabilities recorded for non-shared clonotypes fell below those of clonotypes shared by all four donors.

Turning to this clone: Its antigen is currently unknown.

Profiling relied on immunoSEQ multiplex PCR, and the TCRdb table lists in-frame clones only, not all of them. The sample lists approximately 980,000 clones; 60% to 85% were seen once. Germline values: CDR1 WNHNN, CDR2 SYGVQD (reference sequence). The CDR3 covers 14 residues. The receptor was isolated from a man between 18 and 35 years old in good health. V gene TRBV10-1 combines with J gene TRBJ2-7; the D gene is possibly TRBD2 (7 bases). Sequencing used memory CD4+ T cells sorted from blood. The subset: CD45RA-negative fraction. This CDR3 is CRFRGGSHSYEQYF. CDR3 nucleotide sequence: TGCCGGTTCAGGGGAGGGTCCCATTCCTACGAGCAGTACTTC.